These T cell receptor beta chains were read from a single sample in a study of blood T cell repertoires in COVID-19. Here immunoSEQ multiplex PCR was the method, and the copy in TCRdb shows in-frame clones only, minus some. In the table there are about 180,000 clones, more than 70% of which are singletons. Sequenced material: PBMCs or T cells enriched from blood (not recorded which). The receptors derive from a woman aged 25 to 39 who had recovered from COVID-19. Both conserved end residues are part of each CDR3. A D gene is named only where the DNA matches it firmly. Rows may omit the clone size; those that give it use once, few, many or a size class.

CDR3 protein: CASSQDLIGTGAYEQYF
CDR3 DNA: TGCGCCAGCAGCCAAGATCTTATCGGGACAGGGGCCTACGAGCAGTACTTC
D gene: TRBD1
clone size: NA
V gene: TRBV4-1
CDR3 length: 17
J gene: TRBJ2-7

CDR3 protein: CASSPGLAGGGDYNEQFF
CDR3 DNA: TGCGCCAGCAGCCCGGGACTAGCGGGAGGCGGGGACTACAATGAGCAGTTCTTC
D gene: TRBD2
clone size: once
V gene: TRBV5-1
CDR3 length: 18
J gene: TRBJ2-1

CDR3 protein: CASSELGGGGADTQYF
CDR3 DNA: TGTGCCAGCAGTGAACTGGGAGGCGGGGGTGCAGATACGCAGTATTTT
D gene: TRBD2
clone size: medium-sized
V gene: TRBV6-1
CDR3 length: 16
J gene: TRBJ2-3

CDR3 protein: CASSADRGSGNTIYF
CDR3 DNA: TGCGCCAGCAGCGCGGACAGGGGCTCTGGAAACACCATATATTTT
D gene: TRBD1
clone size: NA
V gene: TRBV5-1
CDR3 length: 15
J gene: TRBJ1-3

CDR3 protein: CASSSPGLAGNNEQFF
CDR3 DNA: TGCGCCAGCAGCTCTCCGGGACTAGCGGGTAACAATGAGCAGTTCTTC
D gene: TRBD2
clone size: NA
V gene: TRBV5-1
CDR3 length: 16
J gene: TRBJ2-1

CDR3 protein: CASSPTTSGFLFETQYF
CDR3 DNA: TGTGCCAGCAGTCCGACAACTAGCGGGTTTTTGTTTGAGACCCAGTACTTC
D gene: TRBD2
clone size: NA
V gene: TRBV27
CDR3 length: 17
J gene: TRBJ2-5

CDR3 protein: CASSSRLVGTDTQYF
CDR3 DNA: TGTGCCAGCAGTTCCCGACTAGTGGGCACAGATACGCAGTATTTT
D gene: NA
clone size: NA
V gene: TRBV6-5
CDR3 length: 15
J gene: TRBJ2-3

CDR3 protein: CASSSRVSNVLTF
CDR3 DNA: TGTGCCAGCAGCTCGCGGGTGTCCAACGTCCTGACTTTC
D gene: NA
clone size: NA
V gene: TRBV27
CDR3 length: 13
J gene: TRBJ2-6

CDR3 protein: CASSTAVGVNTEAFF
CDR3 DNA: TGTGCCAGCAGCACAGCAGTGGGAGTAAACACTGAAGCTTTCTTT
D gene: NA
clone size: NA
V gene: TRBV7-2
CDR3 length: 15
J gene: TRBJ1-1

CDR3 protein: CASSPRGMGISGANVLTF
CDR3 DNA: TGTGCCAGCAGCCCTCGGGGAATGGGAATCTCTGGGGCCAACGTCCTGACTTTC
D gene: NA
clone size: NA
V gene: TRBV7-3
CDR3 length: 18
J gene: TRBJ2-6

CDR3 protein: CASSYSFRGPPNEQFF
CDR3 DNA: TGTGCCAGCAGTTACTCGTTCAGGGGGCCCCCCAATGAGCAGTTCTTC
D gene: TRBD1
clone size: NA
V gene: TRBV6-5
CDR3 length: 16
J gene: TRBJ2-1

CDR3 protein: CATGQGKETQYF
CDR3 DNA: TGTGCCACGGGACAGGGGAAAGAGACCCAGTACTTC
D gene: TRBD1
clone size: NA
V gene: TRBV2
CDR3 length: 12
J gene: TRBJ2-5

CDR3 protein: CASSLGGDSLSYEQYF
CDR3 DNA: TGTGCCAGCAGCTTAGGCGGGGACTCCTTATCCTACGAGCAGTACTTC
D gene: NA
clone size: NA
V gene: TRBV11-2
CDR3 length: 16
J gene: TRBJ2-7

CDR3 protein: CASSPGTGGHEQYF
CDR3 DNA: TGTGCCAGCAGCCCCGGGACAGGGGGCCACGAGCAGTACTTC
D gene: TRBD1
clone size: few
V gene: TRBV3-1/TRBV3-2
CDR3 length: 14
J gene: TRBJ2-7

CDR3 protein: CASSYLKPGTVQDPGDGYTF
CDR3 DNA: TGTGCCAGCAGTTACCTCAAGCCTGGGACAGTACAGGATCCTGGCGATGGCTACACCTTC
D gene: TRBD1
clone size: NA
V gene: TRBV28
CDR3 length: 20
J gene: TRBJ1-2

CDR3 protein: CASSPGLAGGMWSNEQFF
CDR3 DNA: TGTGCCAGCAGCCCGGGACTAGCGGGAGGGATGTGGAGCAATGAGCAGTTCTTC
D gene: TRBD2
clone size: once
V gene: TRBV3-1/TRBV3-2
CDR3 length: 18
J gene: TRBJ2-1

CDR3 protein: CATHLARTDTQYF
CDR3 DNA: TGTGCCACCCATCTGGCCAGGACAGATACGCAGTATTTT
D gene: NA
clone size: NA
V gene: TRBV2
CDR3 length: 13
J gene: TRBJ2-3

CDR3 protein: CASSQDIGRNQFF
CDR3 DNA: TGTGCCAGCAGCCAAGATATCGGTCGTAATCAGTTCTTC
D gene: NA
clone size: NA
V gene: TRBV3-1/TRBV3-2
CDR3 length: 13
J gene: TRBJ2-1

CDR3 protein: CASSPVGATEAFF
CDR3 DNA: TGTGCCAGCTCACCTGTGGGGGCCACTGAAGCTTTCTTT
D gene: NA
clone size: NA
V gene: TRBV18
CDR3 length: 13
J gene: TRBJ1-1

CDR3 protein: CASSHGQIRGYTF
CDR3 DNA: TGTGCCAGCAGCCACGGACAGATCCGTGGCTACACCTTC
D gene: NA
clone size: NA
V gene: TRBV3-1/TRBV3-2
CDR3 length: 13
J gene: TRBJ1-2

CDR3 protein: CASSPAGGLRDYEQYF
CDR3 DNA: TGTGCCAGCAGCCCAGCAGGAGGACTAAGGGACTACGAGCAGTACTTC
D gene: NA
clone size: NA
V gene: TRBV5-4
CDR3 length: 16
J gene: TRBJ2-7

CDR3 protein: CASSLDNPNTEAFF
CDR3 DNA: TGCGCCAGCAGCTTGGACAACCCGAACACTGAAGCTTTCTTT
D gene: NA
clone size: NA
V gene: TRBV5-1
CDR3 length: 14
J gene: TRBJ1-1

CDR3 protein: CSASELAGSTDTQYF
CDR3 DNA: TGCAGTGCTAGTGAACTAGCGGGGAGCACAGATACGCAGTATTTT
D gene: TRBD2
clone size: NA
V gene: TRBV20-1
CDR3 length: 15
J gene: TRBJ2-3

CDR3 protein: CASSLVHGVTSGIGGELFF
CDR3 DNA: TGTGCCAGCAGCTTAGTTCATGGGGTGACTAGCGGGATAGGCGGGGAGCTGTTTTTT
D gene: TRBD2
clone size: NA
V gene: TRBV7-2
CDR3 length: 19
J gene: TRBJ2-2

CDR3 protein: CATSSGTGVRDQETQYF
CDR3 DNA: TGTGCCACCTCATCCGGGACAGGGGTTAGGGACCAAGAGACCCAGTACTTC
D gene: TRBD1
clone size: NA
V gene: TRBV2
CDR3 length: 17
J gene: TRBJ2-5

CDR3 protein: CASNRNTEAFF
CDR3 DNA: TGTGCCAGCAACAGGAACACTGAAGCTTTCTTT
D gene: NA
clone size: NA
V gene: TRBV28
CDR3 length: 11
J gene: TRBJ1-1

CDR3 protein: CASSVGLAGGADTQYF
CDR3 DNA: TGTGCCAGCAGCGTAGGTTTAGCGGGAGGCGCAGATACGCAGTATTTT
D gene: TRBD2
clone size: NA
V gene: TRBV9
CDR3 length: 16
J gene: TRBJ2-3